These 10 T cell receptor beta chains came from one sample sequenced in a study of cytomegalovirus exposure and HLA in healthy donors. The PCR contained 60 Vbeta and 13 Jbeta primers. Assay used: immunoSEQ multiplex PCR; TCRdb lists only in-frame clones, some missing. Of about 180,000 clones listed, 82% were seen once; the top ten hold 1.5%. Sample: PBMCs. The receptors were gathered from a man aged 35-49 years in good health and CMV-seronegative.

This clone was seen once. The rearrangement joins TRBV7-9 to TRBJ2-1; no definite D call. Trimming left V 1 base short and J 8 bases short, with 9 bases between. The CDR3 is 13 amino acids. Germline assignment: CDR1 SEHNR and CDR2 FQNEAQ (reference sequence). DNA of the CDR3: TGTGCCAGCAGCTTAGGAGGATGGGATGAGCAGTTCTTC. Protein sequence: CASSLGGWDEQFF.

The chain carries TRBV6-5 and TRBJ1-1; D is perhaps TRBD1 (5 bases). V was trimmed by 6 bases and J by 4 bases, leaving 12 bases between them. There are 13 residues in the CDR3. Germline V gene data show CDR1 as MNHEY and CDR2 as SVGAGI. The DNA of the CDR3 is TGTGCCAGCAGCCCAGACAGCGCCACTGAAGCTTTCTTT. It codes for CASSPDSATEAFF.

This clone was counted only a few times. The chain links TRBV4-3 to TRBJ2-5; D is unresolved. The J call may be wrong; the DNA end is better matched by TRBJ2-7. The CDR3 totals 15 residues. The germline gives CDR1 LGHNA, CDR2 YSLEER. For the CDR3, the DNA is TGCGCCAGCAGCCAAGGGCCTGAAGGAGCCTACGAGCAGTACTTC. Amino acid sequence: CASSQGPEGAYEQYF.

This chain joins TRBV29-1 and TRBJ2-7; 8 bases fit TRBD2. Germline CDR1 SQVTM, CDR2 ANQGSEA. The CDR3 sequence is 13 residues long. The V segment lost 4 bases and the J segment 0 bases; nucleotides outside the gene matches: 2. CDR3 region: CSVATSDSYEQYF. In nucleotides, the CDR3 is TGCAGCGTTGCGACTAGCGACTCCTACGAGCAGTACTTC.

V is TRBV29-1 and J is TRBJ1-2, with D unresolved. CDR1 is SQVTM and CDR2 is ANQGSEA in the germline V gene. Trimming removed 4 bases at V and 2 bases at J, with 5 bases between. This CDR3 is 11 amino acids long. The chain's CDR3 is CSVGTNYGYTF. Written as DNA, the CDR3 is TGCAGCGTTGGAACAAACTATGGCTACACCTTC.

The chain recombines TRBV7-3 with TRBJ2-1; D possibly corresponds to TRBD2 (6 bases). Germline CDR1 is SGHTA and CDR2 is FQGTGA. The V gene lost 1 base and the J gene lost 3 bases, with 10 bases spanning the gap. CDR3 length: 15 residues. CDR3 sequence: CASSLSLALYNEQFF. The CDR3 DNA sequence: TGTGCCAGCAGCTTAAGCCTAGCGCTCTACAATGAGCAGTTCTTC.

The chain couples TRBV7-2 to TRBJ2-7; the D is unclear. Germline V gene data show CDR1 as SGHTA and CDR2 as FQGNSA. V dropped 5 bases and J dropped 2 bases, with 10 bases sitting between them. CDR3 length: 13 amino acids. CDR3 protein: CASSPDTAYEQYF. CDR3 in DNA: TGTGCCAGCAGCCCTGACACCGCCTACGAGCAGTACTTC.

The chain has TRBV2 and TRBJ1-6, with D possibly TRBD1 on 6 matching bases. The CDR3 contains 14 residues. The germline V and J ends were trimmed by 6 bases and 5 bases, with 11 bases remaining between them. The germline V gene has CDR1 SNHLY and CDR2 FYNNEI. The CDR3 bases are TGTGCCAGCAGGGGACACTTAGATAATTCACCCCTCCACTTT. This sequence encodes CASRGHLDNSPLHF. The entire variable domain, with the rest obtained from reference TRBV2 and TRBJ1-6, is as follows: EPEVTQTPSHQVTQMGQEVILRCVPISNHLYFYWYRQILGQKVEFLVSFYNNEISEKSEIFDDQFSVERPDGSNFTLKIRSTKLEDSAMYFCASRGHLDNSPLHFGNGTRLTVT.

The chain uses TRBV19 and TRBJ1-1, with D perhaps TRBD1 (6 bases). Germline-derived CDR1 and CDR2 are LNHDA and SQIVND (reference sequence). V lost 8 bases, J lost 1 base, and 14 bases lay in between. This CDR3 contains 14 residues. Here the CDR3 DNA reads TGTGCCAGTCTGGGGGCCAGGTCGAACACTGAAGCTTTCTTT. Protein product: CASLGARSNTEAFF. The variable domain in full, with the rest retrieved from reference TRBV19 and TRBJ1-1, is DGGITQSPKYLFRKEGQNVTLSCEQNLNHDAMYWYRQDPGQGLRLIYYSQIVNDFQKGDIAEGYSVSREKKESFPLTVTSAQKNPTAFYLCASLGARSNTEAFFGQGTRLTVV.

This clone was seen only a few times. The chain has TRBV7-2 and TRBJ1-2; 8 bases align to TRBD1. The CDR3 is 15 amino acids. Germline CDR1 SGHTA, CDR2 FQGNSA. J lost 4 bases, V lost 4 bases, and 8 bases had no gene match. This CDR3 reads CASSYYGQGGYGYTF. The CDR3 DNA sequence: TGTGCCAGCAGCTACTACGGACAGGGCGGCTATGGCTACACCTTC.